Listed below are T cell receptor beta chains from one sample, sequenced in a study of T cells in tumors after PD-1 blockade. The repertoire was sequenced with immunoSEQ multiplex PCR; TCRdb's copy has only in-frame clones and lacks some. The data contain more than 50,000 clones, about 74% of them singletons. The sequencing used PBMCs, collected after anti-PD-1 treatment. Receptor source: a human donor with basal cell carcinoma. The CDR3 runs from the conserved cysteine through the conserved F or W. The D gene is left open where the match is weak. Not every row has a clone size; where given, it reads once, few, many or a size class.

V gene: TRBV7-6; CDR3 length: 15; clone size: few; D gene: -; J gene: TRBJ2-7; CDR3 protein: CASSLLGASPYEQYF; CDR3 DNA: TGTGCCAGCAGCTTACTCGGAGCTTCTCCCTACGAGCAGTACTTC
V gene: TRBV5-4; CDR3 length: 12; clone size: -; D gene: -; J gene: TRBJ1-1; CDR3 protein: CASSSLGGEAFF; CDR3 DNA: TGTGCCAGCAGCTCTCTGGGGGGTGAAGCTTTCTTT
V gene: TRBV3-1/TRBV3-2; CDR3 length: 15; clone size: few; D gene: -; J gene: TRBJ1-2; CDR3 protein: CASSQAGTAAYGYTF; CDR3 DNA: TGTGCCAGCAGCCAAGCGGGGACGGCCGCCTATGGCTACACCTTC
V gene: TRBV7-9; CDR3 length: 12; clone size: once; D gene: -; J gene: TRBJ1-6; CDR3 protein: CASSGNGLILHF; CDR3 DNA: TGTGCCAGCAGCGGTAATGGTCTGATACTCCACTTT
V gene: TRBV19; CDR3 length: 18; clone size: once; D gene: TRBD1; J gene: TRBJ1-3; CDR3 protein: CASSTPTGGTGSGNTIYF; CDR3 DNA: TGTGCCAGTAGTACCCCGACAGGGGGCACCGGCTCTGGAAACACCATATATTTT
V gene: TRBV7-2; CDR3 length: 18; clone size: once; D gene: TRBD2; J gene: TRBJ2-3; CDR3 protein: CASSLKASGEQTLDTQYF; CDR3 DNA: TGTGCCAGCAGCTTAAAGGCTAGCGGGGAGCAAACCTTAGATACGCAGTATTTT
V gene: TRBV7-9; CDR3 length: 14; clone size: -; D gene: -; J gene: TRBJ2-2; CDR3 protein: CASHLVQSSGELFF; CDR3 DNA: TGTGCCAGCCACCTAGTTCAGTCCTCCGGGGAGCTGTTTTTT
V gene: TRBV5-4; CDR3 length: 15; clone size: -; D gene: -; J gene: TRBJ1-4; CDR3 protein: CASSPAGGRDEKLFF; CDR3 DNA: TGTGCCAGCAGCCCGGCCGGGGGGAGGGATGAAAAACTGTTTTTT
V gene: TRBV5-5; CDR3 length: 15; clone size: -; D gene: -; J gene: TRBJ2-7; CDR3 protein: CASSPRWDTSYEQYF; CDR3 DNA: TGTGCCAGCAGCCCAAGGTGGGACACCTCCTACGAGCAGTACTTC
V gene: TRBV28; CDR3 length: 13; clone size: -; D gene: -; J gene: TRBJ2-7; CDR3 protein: CASSLSPAYEQYF; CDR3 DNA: TGTGCCAGCAGTTTATCGCCAGCTTACGAGCAGTACTTC
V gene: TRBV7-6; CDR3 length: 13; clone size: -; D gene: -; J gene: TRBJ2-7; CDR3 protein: CASSLDGSYEQYF; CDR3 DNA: TGTGCCAGCAGCTTAGACGGATCCTACGAGCAGTACTTC
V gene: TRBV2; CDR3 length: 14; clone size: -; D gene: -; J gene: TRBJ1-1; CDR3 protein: CASSAMVMNTEAFF; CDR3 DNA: TGTGCCAGCAGCGCAATGGTTATGAACACTGAAGCTTTCTTT
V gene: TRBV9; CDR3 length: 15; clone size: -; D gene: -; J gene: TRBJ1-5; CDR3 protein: CASSPGTSSNQPQHF; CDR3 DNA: TGTGCCAGCAGCCCAGGGACAAGTAGCAATCAGCCCCAGCATTTT
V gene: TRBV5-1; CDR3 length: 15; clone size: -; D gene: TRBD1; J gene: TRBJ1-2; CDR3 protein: CASSSGGQGGYGYTF; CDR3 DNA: TGCGCCAGCAGCTCTGGAGGACAGGGGGGCTATGGCTACACCTTC
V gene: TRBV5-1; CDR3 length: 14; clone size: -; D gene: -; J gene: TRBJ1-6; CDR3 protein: CASSLEGQRSPLHF; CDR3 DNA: TGCGCCAGCAGCTTGGAAGGACAGCGTTCACCCCTCCACTTT
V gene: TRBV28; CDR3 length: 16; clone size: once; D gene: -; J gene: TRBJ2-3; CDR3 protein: CASSFNSLLSTDTQYF; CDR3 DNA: TGTGCCAGCAGTTTCAACAGCCTTCTTAGCACAGATACGCAGTATTTT
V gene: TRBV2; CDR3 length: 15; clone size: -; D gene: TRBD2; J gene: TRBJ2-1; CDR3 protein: CASSVTAGAYNEQFF; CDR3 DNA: TGTGCCAGCAGTGTCACAGCGGGGGCCTACAATGAGCAGTTCTTC
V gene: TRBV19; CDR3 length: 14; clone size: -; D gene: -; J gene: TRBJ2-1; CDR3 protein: CASSIAGAPSEQFF; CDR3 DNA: TGTGCCAGTAGTATAGCGGGGGCCCCTAGTGAGCAGTTCTTC
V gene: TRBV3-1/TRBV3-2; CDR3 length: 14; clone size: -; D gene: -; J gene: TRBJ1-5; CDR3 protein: CASSQDLLGQPQHF; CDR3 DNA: TGTGCCAGCAGCCAAGACCTCCTGGGTCAGCCCCAGCATTTT
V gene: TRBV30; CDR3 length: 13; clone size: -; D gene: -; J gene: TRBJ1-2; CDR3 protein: CAWSVRPDYGYTF; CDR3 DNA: TGTGCCTGGAGTGTGCGACCGGATTATGGCTACACCTTC
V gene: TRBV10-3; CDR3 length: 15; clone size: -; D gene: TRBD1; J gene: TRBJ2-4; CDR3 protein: CAISVDRVAKNIQYF; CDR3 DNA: TGTGCCATCAGTGTTGACAGGGTAGCCAAAAACATTCAGTACTTC
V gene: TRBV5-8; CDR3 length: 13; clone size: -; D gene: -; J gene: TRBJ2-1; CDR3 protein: CASSTPPGNEQFF; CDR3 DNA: TGTGCCAGCAGCACCCCCCCCGGCAATGAGCAGTTCTTC
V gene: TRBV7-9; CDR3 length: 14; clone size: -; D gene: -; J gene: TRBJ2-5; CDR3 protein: CASSRGQLGETQYF; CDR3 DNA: TGTGCCAGCAGCCGAGGACAGTTGGGGGAGACCCAGTACTTC
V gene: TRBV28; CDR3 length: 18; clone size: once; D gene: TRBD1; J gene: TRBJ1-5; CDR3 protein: CASSLSTRGRFSNQPQHF; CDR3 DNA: TGTGCCAGCAGTTTGTCGACCAGGGGGCGGTTTAGCAATCAGCCCCAGCATTTT
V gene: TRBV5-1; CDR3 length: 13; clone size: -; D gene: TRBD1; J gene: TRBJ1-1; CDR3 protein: CASSLQGDTEAFF; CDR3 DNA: TGCGCCAGCAGCTTACAGGGGGATACTGAAGCTTTCTTT
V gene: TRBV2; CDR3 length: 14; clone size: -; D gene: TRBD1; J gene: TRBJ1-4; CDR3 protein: CASSRTGTFEKLFF; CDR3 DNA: TGTGCCAGCAGTCGGACAGGGACTTTCGAAAAACTGTTTTTT
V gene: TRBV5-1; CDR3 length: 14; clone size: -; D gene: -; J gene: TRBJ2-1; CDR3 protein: CASSLGFQANEQFF; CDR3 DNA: TGCGCCAGCAGCTTGGGGTTTCAGGCCAATGAGCAGTTCTTC
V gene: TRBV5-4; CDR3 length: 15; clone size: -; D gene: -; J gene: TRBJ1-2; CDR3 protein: CASSVTGTDIDGYTF; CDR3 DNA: TGTGCCAGCAGCGTCACCGGGACGGACATCGATGGCTACACCTTC
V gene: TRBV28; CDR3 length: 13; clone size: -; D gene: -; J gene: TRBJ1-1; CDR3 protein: CASSFSPNTEAFF; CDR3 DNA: TGTGCCAGCAGTTTTTCCCCTAACACTGAAGCTTTCTTT
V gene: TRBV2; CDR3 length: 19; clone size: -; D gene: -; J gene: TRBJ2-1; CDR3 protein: CASSERTRLVEGIDNEQFF; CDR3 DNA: TGTGCCAGCAGTGAGCGGACAAGGTTGGTAGAGGGTATAGACAATGAGCAGTTCTTC
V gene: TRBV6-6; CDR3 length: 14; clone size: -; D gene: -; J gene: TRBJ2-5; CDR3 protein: CASSYDWVSETQYF; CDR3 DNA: TGTGCCAGCAGTTACGATTGGGTCAGTGAGACCCAGTACTTC
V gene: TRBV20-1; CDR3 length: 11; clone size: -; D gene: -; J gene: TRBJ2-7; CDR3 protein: CSAEGMSEQYF; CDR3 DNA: TGCAGTGCTGAGGGTATGAGCGAGCAGTACTTC
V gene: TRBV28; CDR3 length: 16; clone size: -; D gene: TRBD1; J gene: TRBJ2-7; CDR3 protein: CASSLSWDSIPYEQYF; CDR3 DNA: TGTGCCAGCAGTTTAAGTTGGGACAGCATACCCTACGAGCAGTACTTC
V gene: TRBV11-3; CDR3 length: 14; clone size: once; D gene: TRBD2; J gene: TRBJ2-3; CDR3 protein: CASSLGGGGDTQYF; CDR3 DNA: TGTGCCAGCAGCTTAGGAGGCGGGGGAGATACGCAGTATTTT
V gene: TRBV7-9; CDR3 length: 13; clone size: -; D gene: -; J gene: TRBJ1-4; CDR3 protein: CASSLELDEKLFF; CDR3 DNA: TGTGCCAGCAGCTTAGAGCTGGATGAAAAACTGTTTTTT